The rows below give T cell receptor beta chains drawn from one sample of a study of monozygotic twins with inflammatory bowel disease. Reanalyzing the 5' RACE reads, TCRdb keeps one entry per CDR3 protein, without DNA. The sample spans approximately 400,000 distinct CDR3 sequences; the ten largest clones claim 2% to 2.5%. Material for sequencing was blood. These receptors were obtained from a human donor with ulcerative colitis or Crohn's disease, or a healthy co-twin of an affected twin (not recorded which). CDR3s include the opening cysteine and the closing phenylalanine or tryptophan.

V gene: TRBV9
J gene: TRBJ2-7
CDR3 protein: CASSKDPGAGVYEQYF

V gene: TRBV10-3
J gene: TRBJ2-3
CDR3 protein: CASKRDTTDTQYF

V gene: TRBV7-4
J gene: TRBJ2-7
CDR3 protein: CASSLLLTSYEQYF

V gene: TRBV3-1
J gene: TRBJ1-6
CDR3 protein: CASSQGQGVYSPLHF

V gene: TRBV7-6
J gene: TRBJ1-5
CDR3 protein: CASSPWAGSDPNQPQHF

V gene: TRBV21-1
J gene: TRBJ2-7
CDR3 protein: CASSKEDSIRTGEQYF

V gene: TRBV20-1
J gene: TRBJ2-2
CDR3 protein: CSARDPGLAGGTGELFF

V gene: TRBV27
J gene: TRBJ1-6
CDR3 protein: CASSPGTGGTSPLHF

V gene: TRBV29-1
J gene: TRBJ2-3
CDR3 protein: CSVGGHLRDTQYF

V gene: TRBV3-1
J gene: TRBJ1-2
CDR3 protein: CASSPQTGANYGYTF

V gene: TRBV7-9
J gene: TRBJ1-5
CDR3 protein: CASSMDRTQPQHF

V gene: TRBV27
J gene: TRBJ2-3
CDR3 protein: CASSFLLAGGTDTQYF

V gene: TRBV28
J gene: TRBJ1-4
CDR3 protein: CASSSTGREKLLF

V gene: TRBV5-5
J gene: TRBJ2-5
CDR3 protein: CASSPRLGLFQETQYF

V gene: TRBV21-1
J gene: TRBJ2-7
CDR3 protein: CASSAPTTATYEQYF

V gene: TRBV5-4
J gene: TRBJ2-1
CDR3 protein: CASSSLAGAVLNEQFF

V gene: TRBV14
J gene: TRBJ2-2
CDR3 protein: CASSFSGELFF

V gene: TRBV11-2
J gene: TRBJ1-2
CDR3 protein: CASSPRVKQSSGFNYGYTF

V gene: TRBV29-1
J gene: TRBJ2-5
CDR3 protein: CSARLVGETQYF

V gene: TRBV12-3/TRBV12-4
J gene: TRBJ1-5
CDR3 protein: CASSKTGNNQPQHF

V gene: TRBV20-1
J gene: TRBJ1-5
CDR3 protein: CSASRTSNQPQHF

V gene: TRBV30
J gene: TRBJ2-1
CDR3 protein: CAWSAGTDYNEQFF

V gene: TRBV7-2
J gene: TRBJ1-5
CDR3 protein: CASSSRMGNQPQHF

V gene: TRBV12-3/TRBV12-4
J gene: TRBJ1-1
CDR3 protein: CASSPRWGGSNTEAFF

V gene: TRBV21-1
J gene: TRBJ2-2
CDR3 protein: CAGPRGTGELFF

V gene: TRBV3-1
J gene: TRBJ2-7
CDR3 protein: CASGSAAEQYF

V gene: TRBV9
J gene: TRBJ2-1
CDR3 protein: CASSVRGQGLNEQFF

V gene: TRBV4-1
J gene: TRBJ1-5
CDR3 protein: CASSHPTGGGNQPQHF

V gene: TRBV3-1
J gene: TRBJ1-1
CDR3 protein: CASSHRGTEAFF

V gene: TRBV5-4
J gene: TRBJ1-2
CDR3 protein: CASSLQGLYGYTF

V gene: TRBV7-8
J gene: TRBJ2-7
CDR3 protein: CASSLKPGTETYEQYF

V gene: TRBV10-3
J gene: TRBJ2-3
CDR3 protein: CAISEWSSGNMLSTDTQYF

V gene: TRBV5-4
J gene: TRBJ2-4
CDR3 protein: CASSPPEQNIQYF

V gene: TRBV19
J gene: TRBJ2-7
CDR3 protein: CASSIWGYEQYF

V gene: TRBV7-2
J gene: TRBJ2-7
CDR3 protein: CASRASNGYEQYF

V gene: TRBV15
J gene: TRBJ2-7
CDR3 protein: CATSRPGTGDDEQYF

V gene: TRBV3-1
J gene: TRBJ1-2
CDR3 protein: CASSQAWDGGANF

V gene: TRBV5-1
J gene: TRBJ2-6
CDR3 protein: CASSSLDRSGANVLTF

V gene: TRBV5-1
J gene: TRBJ1-3
CDR3 protein: CASSDGQLSGNTIYF

V gene: TRBV28
J gene: TRBJ2-7
CDR3 protein: CASSPISGRTNLYEQYF

V gene: TRBV7-2
J gene: TRBJ1-4
CDR3 protein: CASSPRQGGTNEKLFF

V gene: TRBV4-1
J gene: TRBJ1-5
CDR3 protein: CASSQEIPGGLQPQHF

V gene: TRBV7-2
J gene: TRBJ2-1
CDR3 protein: CASSLAPQGRSEQFF

V gene: TRBV12-3/TRBV12-4
J gene: TRBJ1-1
CDR3 protein: CASSLRAGANTEAFF

V gene: TRBV2
J gene: TRBJ2-7
CDR3 protein: CASSVQGEQYF

V gene: TRBV12-3/TRBV12-4
J gene: TRBJ2-7
CDR3 protein: CASRDRGVQYF

V gene: TRBV20-1
J gene: TRBJ2-2
CDR3 protein: CSAISGTAQTGELFF

V gene: TRBV3-1
J gene: TRBJ2-5
CDR3 protein: CASSRSSGRAQETQYF

V gene: TRBV4-2
J gene: TRBJ2-1
CDR3 protein: CASSQEDSSYNEQFF

V gene: TRBV15
J gene: TRBJ2-3
CDR3 protein: CATSRDWSGINTQYF

V gene: TRBV20-1
J gene: TRBJ2-7
CDR3 protein: CSAVGGASYEQYF

V gene: TRBV5-6
J gene: TRBJ2-5
CDR3 protein: CASSLGTGPETQYF

V gene: TRBV7-9
J gene: TRBJ2-2
CDR3 protein: CASSLDSTSLGELFF

V gene: TRBV6-5
J gene: TRBJ2-7
CDR3 protein: CASSRTVSYEQYF

V gene: TRBV5-6
J gene: TRBJ2-3
CDR3 protein: CASSLAGGSTDTQYF